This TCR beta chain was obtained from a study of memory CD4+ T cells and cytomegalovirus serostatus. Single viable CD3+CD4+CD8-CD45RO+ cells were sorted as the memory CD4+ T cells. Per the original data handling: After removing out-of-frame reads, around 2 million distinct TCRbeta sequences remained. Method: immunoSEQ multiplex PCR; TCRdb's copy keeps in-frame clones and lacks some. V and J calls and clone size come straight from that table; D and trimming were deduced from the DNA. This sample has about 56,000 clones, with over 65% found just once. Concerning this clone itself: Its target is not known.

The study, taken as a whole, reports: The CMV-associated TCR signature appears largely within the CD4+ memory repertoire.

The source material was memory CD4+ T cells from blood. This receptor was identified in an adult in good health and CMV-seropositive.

CDR3 DNA sequence: TGTGCCAGCAGCTTAATTTCGAATACGGGCGGGCAAGAGACCCAGTACTTC. Its protein product is CASSLISNTGGQETQYF. The chain links TRBV7-8 to TRBJ2-5, with D possibly being TRBD2 (5 bases). Per the germline V gene, CDR1 is SGHVS and CDR2 is FQNEAQ. Between the trimmed V and J ends, which lost 2 bases and 2 bases, there was a span of 18 bases. The CDR3 is made up of 17 amino acids.